One sample yielded the 12 T cell receptor beta chains listed below, sequenced in a study of blood T cells in healthy people across ages. Together with a sample-barcoded 5' primer, a J-beta primer mix was included in a second PCR lasting about 6 to 11 cycles. TCRdb itself ran the 5' RACE reads through MiXCR, one entry per CDR3 protein. The sample lists more than 1,000,000 distinct CDR3 sequences, under 30% seen once, with 0.65% to 0.75% in the top ten. The sample also formed part of further work on T cells of mothers and their children.

The sequenced sample consisted of blood. The origin of the receptors is a girl under 10 years old in good health.

V gene TRBV6-2 or TRBV6-3 combines with J gene TRBJ1-1, with a weak D call TRBD1 (5 bases). V was cut by 2 bases and J by 12 bases, with 13 bases left in between. Looked up from germline, CDR1 is MNHEY and CDR2 is SVGEGT. The CDR3 is 12 residues long. CDR3 residues: CASSYPAGSPFF. CDR3 nucleotide sequence: TGTGCCAGCAGTTACCCGGCAGGGTCGCCTTTCTTT.

This clonotype was detected only a few times. This chain connects TRBV28 to TRBJ2-7, with D tentatively TRBD2 (6 bases). Germline CDR1 is MDHEN and CDR2 is SYDVKM. The CDR3 consists of 15 residues. Trimming took 6 bases from V and 5 from J, leaving 20 bases between them. As DNA, the CDR3 is TGTGCCAGCAGACACAGACTGGCGGGAAGCGACGAGCAGTACTTC. It translates to CASRHRLAGSDEQYF.

This clonotype has a handful of counts. The chain recombines TRBV7-9 with TRBJ2-7; TRBD2 agrees at 11 bases. Germline CDR1 is SEHNR and CDR2 is FQNEAQ (reference sequence). CDR3 size: 15 residues. Unmatched junction bases numbered 6, after V lost 4 bases and J lost 4 bases. CDR3: CASSSGGTSGYEQYF. In DNA, the CDR3 is TGTGCCAGCAGCTCCGGTGGGACTAGCGGATACGAGCAGTACTTC.

This clonotype was picked up a small number of times. The chain has TRBV5-5 and TRBJ2-5; D is uncertain. Judging by the DNA end, TRBJ2-7 fits better; the J call may be wrong. Per the germline V gene, CDR1 is SGHKS and CDR2 is YYEKEE (reference sequence). The CDR3 spans 14 residues. CDR3 residues: CASSLFRPTDEQYF. CDR3 bases: TGTGCCAGCAGCTTATTCCGCCCGACGGACGAGCAGTACTTC.

This clonotype turned up a few times. The rearrangement links TRBV28 to TRBJ1-5, with D possibly matching TRBD1 (6 bases). This CDR3 region has 18 residues. Germline values: CDR1 MDHEN, CDR2 SYDVKM. Trimming took off 1 base at V and 4 bases at J, with 20 bases between the two ends. This CDR3 reads CASSLSVVGQRRNQPQHF. The DNA of the CDR3 is TGTGCCAGCAGTTTATCGGTCGTCGGACAGCGAAGGAATCAGCCCCAGCATTTT.

The chain couples TRBV13 to TRBJ2-1, with 9 positions matching TRBD2. CDR1 and CDR2 from the germline V gene are PRHDT and FYEKMQ (reference sequence). The V gene end was trimmed by 5 bases and the J gene end by 4 bases; junction bases not matched to a gene: 9. The CDR3 is 16 amino acids. CDR3 nucleotides: TGTGCCAGCAGCCCCCGTGGTAGCGGGGGATACAATGAGCAGTTCTTC. This translates into CASSPRGSGGYNEQFF.

The chain has TRBV5-6 and TRBJ2-5; the D is unclear. Germline V lookup: CDR1 SGHDT, CDR2 YYEEEE. This CDR3 has 14 amino acids. Deletions cut 0 bases from V and 6 bases from J, with 12 bases between. The CDR3 nucleotides read TGTGCCAGCAGCTTGGTCCGGTCAGCCCAGACCCAGTACTTC. Residues: CASSLVRSAQTQYF.

The V gene is TRBV2, the J gene TRBJ2-5, with TRBD1 as a possible D gene (6 bases). Gene TRBJ2-7 matches the end of the DNA better, so the J call may be wrong. CDR3 length equals 13 residues. Germline CDR1 reads SNHLY; CDR2 reads FYNNEI. The CDR3 protein is CASRNRVIAEQYF. CDR3 sequence (DNA): TGTGCCAGCAGAAACAGGGTTATTGCCGAGCAGTACTTC.

V gene TRBV29-1 combines with J gene TRBJ2-7, with 7 bases identical to TRBD1. In germline, CDR1 is SQVTM, CDR2 ANQGSEA. The CDR3 is 13 amino acids. V lost 2 bases, J lost 0 bases, and 1 base stayed unmatched. CDR3 in amino acids: CSVEWDSSYEQYF. As DNA, the CDR3 is TGCAGCGTTGAATGGGACAGCTCCTACGAGCAGTACTTC.

This clonotype was recorded a few times. The V and J genes are TRBV28 and TRBJ2-5; D uncertain. The V and J ends lost 10 bases and 5 bases respectively, with 8 bases between them. Germline V lookup: CDR1 MDHEN, CDR2 SYDVKM. The CDR3 sequence is 10 residues long. CDR3 nucleotide sequence: TGTGCCAAAGGGTGGGAGACCCAGTACTTC. It specifies CAKGWETQYF.

This clonotype was recorded at least ten times. This chain links TRBV7-2 with TRBJ2-5, with a weak D call TRBD2 (5 bases). V was cut by 6 bases and J by 9 bases, with 14 bases left in between. This CDR3 is built from 12 residues. Looked up from germline, CDR1 is SGHTA and CDR2 is FQGNSA. The CDR3 DNA follows: TGTGCCAGCAGTCGCCTGGGAGTGGCCCAGTACTTC. Its protein product is CASSRLGVAQYF.

The chain carries TRBV15 and TRBJ2-7; the match to TRBD2 covers 8 bases. TRBJ2-1 matches the DNA end more closely, so the J call is doubtful. The V gene's germline CDR1 is LNHNV and CDR2 YYDKDF (reference sequence). CDR3 length: 15 residues. Here the CDR3 DNA reads TGTGCCACCAGCAGAGATATTGGCGGGAGGACTGAGCAGTTCTTC. This sequence encodes CATSRDIGGRTEQFF.